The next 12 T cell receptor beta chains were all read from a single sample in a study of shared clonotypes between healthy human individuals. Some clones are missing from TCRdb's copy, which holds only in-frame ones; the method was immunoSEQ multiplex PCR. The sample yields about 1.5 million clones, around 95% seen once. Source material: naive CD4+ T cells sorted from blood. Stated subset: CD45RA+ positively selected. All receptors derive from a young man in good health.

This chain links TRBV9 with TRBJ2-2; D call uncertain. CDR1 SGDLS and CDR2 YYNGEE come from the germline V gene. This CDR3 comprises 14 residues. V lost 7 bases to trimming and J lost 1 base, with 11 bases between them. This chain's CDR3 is CASAQVMNTGELFF. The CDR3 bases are TGTGCCAGCGCTCAGGTTATGAACACCGGGGAGCTGTTTTTT.

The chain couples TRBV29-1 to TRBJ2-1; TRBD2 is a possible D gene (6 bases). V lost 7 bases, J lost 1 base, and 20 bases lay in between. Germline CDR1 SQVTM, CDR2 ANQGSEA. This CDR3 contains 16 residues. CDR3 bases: TGCAGCGCCCTCGCGATGGGTGGGAGGTCCTACAATGAGCAGTTCTTC. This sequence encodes CSALAMGGRSYNEQFF.

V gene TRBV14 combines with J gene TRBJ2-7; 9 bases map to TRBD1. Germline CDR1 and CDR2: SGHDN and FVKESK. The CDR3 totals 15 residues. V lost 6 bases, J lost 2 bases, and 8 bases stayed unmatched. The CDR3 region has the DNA TGTGCCAGCAGATATGGACAGGGGATTCCCTACGAGCAGTACTTC. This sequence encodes CASRYGQGIPYEQYF.

CDR3 DNA: TGTGCCAGCAGCTCTTTGCGCACAGATACGCAGTATTTT. It translates to CASSSLRTDTQYF. This chain links TRBV11-2 with TRBJ2-3; D is unresolved. CDR1 and CDR2 from the germline V gene are SGHAT and FQNNGV. The CDR3 runs to 13 residues. The germline V and J ends were trimmed by 4 bases and 1 base, with 6 bases remaining between them.

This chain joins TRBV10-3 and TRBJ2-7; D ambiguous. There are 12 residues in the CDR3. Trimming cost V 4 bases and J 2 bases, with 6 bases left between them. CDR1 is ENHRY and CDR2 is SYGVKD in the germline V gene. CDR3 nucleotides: TGTGCCATCAGTGCAGTGACCTACGAGCAGTACTTC. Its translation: CAISAVTYEQYF.

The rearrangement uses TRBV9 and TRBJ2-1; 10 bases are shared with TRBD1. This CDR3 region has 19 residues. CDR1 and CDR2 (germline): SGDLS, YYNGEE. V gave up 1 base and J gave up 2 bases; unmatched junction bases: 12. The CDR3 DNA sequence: TGTGCCAGCAGCGTAACCCCTTTCGGGGACAGGGGACCCTACAATGAGCAGTTCTTC. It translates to CASSVTPFGDRGPYNEQFF.

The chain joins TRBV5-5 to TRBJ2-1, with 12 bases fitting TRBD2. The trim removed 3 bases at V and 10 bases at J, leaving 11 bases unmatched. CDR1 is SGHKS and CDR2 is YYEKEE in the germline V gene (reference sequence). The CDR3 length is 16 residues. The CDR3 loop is CASSYSGLAGLEEQFF. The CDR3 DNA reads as TGTGCCAGCAGCTACTCAGGACTAGCGGGATTGGAGGAGCAGTTCTTC.

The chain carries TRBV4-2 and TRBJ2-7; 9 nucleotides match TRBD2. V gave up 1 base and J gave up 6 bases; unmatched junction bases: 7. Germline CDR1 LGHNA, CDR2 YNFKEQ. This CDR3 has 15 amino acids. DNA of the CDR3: TGTGCCAGCAGCCAAGTAAGCGGGGGGCCTGGCGAGCAGTACTTC. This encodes CASSQVSGGPGEQYF.

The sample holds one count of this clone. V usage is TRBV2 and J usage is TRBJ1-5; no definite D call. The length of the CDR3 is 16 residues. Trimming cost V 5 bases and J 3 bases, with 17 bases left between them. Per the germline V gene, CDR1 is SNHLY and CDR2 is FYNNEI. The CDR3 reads CASSRLRSGNNQPQHF. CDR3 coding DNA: TGTGCCAGCAGTAGACTGAGGTCCGGGAACAATCAGCCCCAGCATTTT. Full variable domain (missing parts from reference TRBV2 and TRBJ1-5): EPEVTQTPSHQVTQMGQEVILRCVPISNHLYFYWYRQILGQKVEFLVSFYNNEISEKSEIFDDQFSVERPDGSNFTLKIRSTKLEDSAMYFCASSRLRSGNNQPQHFGDGTRLSIL.

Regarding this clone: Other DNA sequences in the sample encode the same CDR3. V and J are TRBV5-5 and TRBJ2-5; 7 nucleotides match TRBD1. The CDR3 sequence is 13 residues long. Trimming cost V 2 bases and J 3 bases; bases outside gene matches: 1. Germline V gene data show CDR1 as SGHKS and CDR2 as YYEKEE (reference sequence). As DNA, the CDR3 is TGTGCCAGCAGCTTTGGGACAGAAGAGACCCAGTACTTC. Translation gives CASSFGTEETQYF. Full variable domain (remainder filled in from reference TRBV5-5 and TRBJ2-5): DAGVTQSPTHLIKTRGQQVTLRCSPISGHKSVSWYQQVLGQGPQFIFQYYEKEERGRGNFPDRFSARQFPNYSSELNVNALLLGDSALYLCASSFGTEETQYFGPGTRLLVL.

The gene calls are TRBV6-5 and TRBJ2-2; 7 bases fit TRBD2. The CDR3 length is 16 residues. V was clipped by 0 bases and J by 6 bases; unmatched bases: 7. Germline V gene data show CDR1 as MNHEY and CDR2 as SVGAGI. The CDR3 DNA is TGTGCCAGCAGTTACTCGGCGGGAGAATGGCCCGGGGAGCTGTTTTTT. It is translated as CASSYSAGEWPGELFF.

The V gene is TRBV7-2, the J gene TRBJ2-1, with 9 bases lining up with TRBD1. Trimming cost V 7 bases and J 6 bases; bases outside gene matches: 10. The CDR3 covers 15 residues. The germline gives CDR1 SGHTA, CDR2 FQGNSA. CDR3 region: CASNVPGQGTNEQFF. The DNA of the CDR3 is TGTGCCAGCAACGTACCGGGACAGGGAACCAATGAGCAGTTCTTC.